The 29 T cell receptor beta chains given below trace back to one sample, sequenced in a study of cytomegalovirus exposure and HLA in healthy donors (dated by TCRdb to 2016 to 2017). The receptor library was made with the immunoSEQ multiplex PCR assay. TCRdb re-hosts the immuneACCESS table, in-frame sequences only. Its copies lack some clones; in the studies checked, an unresolved V gene accounts for under half of them, and the cause for the rest is not known. This sample gives fewer than 90,000 clones in total; approximately 95% of them show up just once. Jointly, the top ten make up 3.3% of the sample. The sequencing sample was made of PBMCs. These receptors were obtained from a young woman in good health and CMV-seropositive.

The rearrangement joins TRBV5-1 to TRBJ2-1; 8 bases fit TRBD2. The CDR3 consists of 15 residues. V shed 2 bases, J shed 3 bases, and the junction held 4 bases outside the gene matches. CDR1 and CDR2 from the germline V gene are SGHRS and YFSETQ. CDR3 sequence (DNA): TGCGCCAGCAGCTTAGTGCGGGAGGTCTACAATGAGCAGTTCTTC. Protein sequence: CASSLVREVYNEQFF.

The chain combines TRBV27 with TRBJ1-5; 7 bases line up with TRBD1. CDR3 length equals 14 residues. CDR1 and CDR2 from the germline V gene are MNHEY and SMNVEV (reference sequence). V lost 5 bases, J lost 3 bases, and 4 bases stayed unmatched. The CDR3 loop reads CASSPGGFNQPQHF. DNA for the CDR3: TGTGCCAGCAGTCCAGGGGGTTTCAATCAGCCCCAGCATTTT.

The chain links TRBV30 to TRBJ1-4; D might be TRBD1 (6 bases). The CDR3 consists of 14 residues. The V end lost 5 bases, the J end lost 7 bases, and 17 bases lay between the germline ends. Germline CDR1 is GTSNPN and CDR2 is SVGIG (reference sequence). Here the CDR3 reads CAWELRDMGEKLFF. The CDR3 bases are TGTGCCTGGGAGCTCCGGGACATGGGTGAAAAACTGTTTTTT.

The CDR3, as DNA: TGTGCCAGCAGTGAATTCCGGGACACTGAAGCTTTCTTT. As protein: CASSEFRDTEAFF. V gene TRBV6-4 combines with J gene TRBJ1-1; no reliable D call. V lost 3 bases and J 3 bases, leaving 8 bases between the germline ends. Germline loops: CDR1 MRHNA, CDR2 SNTAGT. The CDR3 consists of 13 residues.

This clone came up once. The rearrangement links TRBV30 to TRBJ1-5; unclear D gene. Trimming took 0 bases from V and 2 from J, leaving 14 bases between them. CDR1 and CDR2 from the germline V gene are GTSNPN and SVGIG (reference sequence). The CDR3 runs 16 residues. CDR3 bases: TGTGCCTGGAGTGTAACGGCAGCGATGGGCAATCAGCCCCAGCATTTT. Protein product: CAWSVTAAMGNQPQHF.

V and J are TRBV2 and TRBJ1-5; perhaps TRBD1 as D (5 bases). Trimming removed 8 bases at V and 3 bases at J, with 11 bases between. The CDR3 runs 13 residues. Germline V lookup: CDR1 SNHLY, CDR2 FYNNEI. In DNA form, the CDR3 reads TGTGCCAGCGCTGACAGCTTCAATCAGCCCCAGCATTTT. Its translation is CASADSFNQPQHF.

This chain links TRBV28 with TRBJ2-2, with TRBD2 as a possible D gene (6 bases). With 6 bases removed from V and 6 bases from J, the gap between germline ends came to 11 bases. Germline CDR1 MDHEN, CDR2 SYDVKM. The CDR3 extends over 13 amino acids. The CDR3 coding sequence is TGTGCCAGCAGGGAGGGGTTATCCGGGGAGCTGTTTTTT. Translation: CASREGLSGELFF. The whole variable domain, filled in from reference TRBV28 and TRBJ2-2, reads DVKVTQSSRYLVKRTGEKVFLECVQDMDHENMFWYRQDPGLGLRLIYFSYDVKMKEKGDIPEGYSVSREKKERFSLILESASTNQTSMYLCASREGLSGELFFGEGSRLTVL.

The CDR3 DNA is TGTGCCAGCAGCTTAATCCCGGGACAGCCTAACACTGAAGCTTTCTTT. Translating it yields CASSLIPGQPNTEAFF. The chain recombines TRBV7-3 with TRBJ1-1; 7 bases are a match to TRBD1. This CDR3 has 16 amino acids. Germline CDR1 SGHTA, CDR2 FQGTGA. Trimming removed 1 base from V and 2 bases from J; junction bases left unmatched: 7.

This chain uses TRBV9 with TRBJ2-3; 7 nucleotides align to TRBD1. The CDR3 consists of 14 residues. The J segment lost 4 bases and the V segment lost 2 bases, leaving 4 bases of the junction unmatched. The germline V gene encodes CDR1 SGDLS and CDR2 YYNGEE. The CDR3 sequence: CASSVNRGSDTQYF. The CDR3 DNA is TGTGCCAGCAGCGTGAACAGGGGATCAGATACGCAGTATTTT.

V usage is TRBV30 and J usage is TRBJ1-1; D might be TRBD1 (6 bases). From germline, CDR1 is GTSNPN and CDR2 SVGIG (reference sequence). Trimming left V 4 bases short and J 2 bases short, with 11 bases between. The CDR3 is 13 residues long. The CDR3 DNA reads as TGTGCCTGGATCGGCAGGGGAAACACTGAAGCTTTCTTT. Translation: CAWIGRGNTEAFF. Variable domain in full (rest from reference TRBV30 and TRBJ1-1): SQTIHQWPATLVQPVGSPLSLECTVEGTSNPNLYWYRQAAGRGLQLLFYSVGIGQISSEVPQNLSASRPQDRQFILSSKKLLLSDSGFYLCAWIGRGNTEAFFGQGTRLTVV.

The rearrangement links TRBV4-1 to TRBJ2-7; TRBD1 agrees at 9 bases. The CDR3 covers 15 residues. The V and J ends lost 4 bases and 0 bases, in that order; junction bases with no gene match: 4. Germline values: CDR1 MGHRA, CDR2 YSYEKL. The CDR3 loop is CASSRGTGTSYEQYF. Here the CDR3 DNA reads TGCGCCAGCAGCCGGGGGACAGGGACCTCCTACGAGCAGTACTTC.

The chain uses TRBV5-4 and TRBJ2-5; 9 positions match TRBD2. This CDR3 has 16 amino acids. The trim removed 0 bases at V and 5 bases at J, leaving 8 bases unmatched. Germline lookup yields CDR1 SGHNT and CDR2 YYREEE (reference sequence). The CDR3 sequence is CASSLGGSGSGETQYF. The CDR3 nucleotides read TGTGCCAGCAGCTTGGGGGGTAGCGGGAGCGGGGAGACCCAGTACTTC.

V is TRBV27 and J is TRBJ2-7, with 8 bases aligning to TRBD1. CDR3 size: 13 residues. Per the germline V gene, CDR1 is MNHEY and CDR2 is SMNVEV (reference sequence). The junction had 1 base not matched to a gene; V was cut back by 2 bases and J by 4 bases. Here the CDR3 DNA reads TGTGCCAGCAGTTTAACAGGGGGTTACGAGCAGTACTTC. Residues: CASSLTGGYEQYF.

This chain uses TRBV30 with TRBJ2-4; 8 bases agree with TRBD1. The ends lost 1 base at V and 3 bases at J; junction bases unmatched: 5. The CDR3 is 15 amino acids. In germline, CDR1 is GTSNPN, CDR2 SVGIG (reference sequence). DNA for the CDR3: TGTGCCTGGAGTGCCGGACAGGGCGGCAAAAACATTCAGTACTTC. Translating it yields CAWSAGQGGKNIQYF.

V and J are TRBV7-9 and TRBJ2-3, with 8 bases lining up with TRBD1. CDR1 SEHNR and CDR2 FQNEAQ come from the germline V gene (reference sequence). V gave up 5 bases and J gave up 3 bases; unmatched junction bases: 7. The CDR3 length is 15 residues. The CDR3 DNA is TGTGCCAGCAGCAAGACAGGGGCTAGGACAGATACGCAGTATTTT. As protein: CASSKTGARTDTQYF.

The chain employs TRBV9 and TRBJ1-4; D gene unclear. CDR1 and CDR2 (germline): SGDLS, YYNGEE. V lost 4 bases to trimming and J lost 5 bases, with 12 bases between them. The CDR3 is made up of 14 amino acids. The CDR3 is CASSPGTRNEKLFF. The CDR3 DNA is TGTGCCAGCAGCCCAGGTACCCGGAATGAAAAACTGTTTTTT.

The rearrangement links TRBV6-5 to TRBJ1-1; perhaps TRBD1 as D (6 bases). CDR3 length: 15 residues. CDR1 and CDR2 (germline): MNHEY, SVGAGI. The V gene lost 3 bases and the J gene lost 1 base, with 12 bases spanning the gap. The CDR3 coding sequence is TGTGCCAGCAGTTATAACAGGGATAAGAACACTGAAGCTTTCTTT. It translates to CASSYNRDKNTEAFF.

This clone was seen once. The chain carries TRBV7-6 and TRBJ2-2, with D perhaps TRBD1 (6 bases). Germline loops: CDR1 SGHVS, CDR2 FNYEAQ. Trimming cost V 0 bases and J 3 bases, with 14 bases left between them. This CDR3 has 17 residues. CDR3 coding DNA: TGTGCCAGCAGCTTAGCGCAGGGGTGGGGCGACACCGGGGAGCTGTTTTTT. Translating gives CASSLAQGWGDTGELFF.

V is TRBV13 and J is TRBJ1-1, with D perhaps matching TRBD1 (5 bases). Germline CDR1 is PRHDT and CDR2 is FYEKMQ (reference sequence). The CDR3 has 14 amino acids. The V gene lost 3 bases and the J gene lost 4 bases, with 12 bases spanning the gap. The CDR3, as DNA: TGTGCCAGCAGCTTGTCGGGGAGGGGCACTGAAGCTTTCTTT. The encoded protein is CASSLSGRGTEAFF. Supplemented by reference TRBV13 and TRBJ1-1, the full variable domain reads AAGVIQSPRHLIKEKRETATLKCYPIPRHDTVYWYQQGPGQDPQFLISFYEKMQSDKGSIPDRFSAQQFSDYHSELNMSSLELGDSALYFCASSLSGRGTEAFFGQGTRLTVV.

This sequence joins TRBV27 and TRBJ2-3; D is perhaps TRBD2 (6 bases). V lost 4 bases and J 4 bases, leaving 12 bases between the germline ends. The CDR3 spans 14 residues. Per the germline V gene, CDR1 is MNHEY and CDR2 is SMNVEV (reference sequence). CDR3 protein: CASSWGLAADTQYF. The CDR3, as DNA: TGTGCCAGCAGTTGGGGGTTAGCGGCAGATACGCAGTATTTT.

This clone has only a few counts. The chain recombines TRBV28 with TRBJ2-7; 7 bases fit TRBD1. With V trimmed by 7 bases and J by 2 bases, 5 bases remained unmatched. This CDR3 is built from 13 residues. Germline V CDR1 and CDR2: MDHEN, SYDVKM. CDR3 sequence: CASKLTGTYEQYF. The CDR3 DNA follows: TGTGCCAGCAAACTGACAGGGACCTACGAGCAGTACTTC.

The rearrangement uses TRBV11-3 and TRBJ1-4, with D perhaps matching TRBD1 (6 bases). The CDR3 sequence is 15 residues long. Germline V gene data show CDR1 as SGHNT and CDR2 as YENEEA. V gave up 5 bases and J gave up 3 bases, with 13 bases separating them. The DNA for the CDR3 is TGTGCCAGCAGCGTGCAGGGACACCCTAATGAAAAACTGTTTTTT. Translation: CASSVQGHPNEKLFF. Complete variable domain (other parts from reference TRBV11-3 and TRBJ1-4): EAGVVQSPRYKIIEKKQPVAFWCNPISGHNTLYWYLQNLGQGPELLIRYENEEAVDDSQLPKDRFSAERLKGVDSTLKIQPAELGDSAVYLCASSVQGHPNEKLFFGSGTQLSVL.

The chain joins TRBV10-3 to TRBJ2-7, with D perhaps matching TRBD2 (6 bases). The CDR3 covers 13 residues. Between the trimmed V and J ends, which lost 4 bases and 7 bases, there was a span of 14 bases. Germline V gene sequence: CDR1 ENHRY, CDR2 SYGVKD. The DNA for the CDR3 is TGTGCCATCAGTGCTGGAGGGTCGGGGGAGCAGTACTTC. Residues: CAISAGGSGEQYF.

V is TRBV7-7 and J is TRBJ2-1; TRBD2 aligns across 13 bases. The CDR3 is 15 amino acids. CDR1 and CDR2 (germline): SSHAT, FNYEAQ (reference sequence). V trimming: 1 base; J trimming: 7 bases; junction bases outside the gene matches: 1. This CDR3 reads CASSLGTSGSNEQFF. CDR3 DNA: TGTGCCAGCAGCTTAGGGACTAGCGGGAGTAATGAGCAGTTCTTC. The variable domain in full, with the rest retrieved from reference TRBV7-7 and TRBJ2-1, is GAGVSQSPRYKVTKRGQDVTLRCDPISSHATLYWYQQALGQGPEFLTYFNYEAQPDKSGLPSDRFSAERPEGSISTLTIQRTEQRDSAMYRCASSLGTSGSNEQFFGPGTRLTVL.

This chain connects TRBV5-1 to TRBJ1-2; no firm D call. V was pared by 4 bases and J by 4 bases, with 14 bases between. This CDR3 spans 14 amino acids. Per the germline V gene, CDR1 is SGHRS and CDR2 is YFSETQ. CDR3 nucleotides: TGCGCCAGCAGCAAGGACTCCACATCCTATGGCTACACCTTC. Translating gives CASSKDSTSYGYTF.

The chain links TRBV27 to TRBJ2-7; 14 bases align to TRBD2. Germline loops: CDR1 MNHEY, CDR2 SMNVEV (reference sequence). This CDR3 has 17 amino acids. V shed 7 bases and J 0 bases; nucleotides not matched to a gene: 8. CDR3 nucleotide sequence: TGTGCCAGCAAAAGACTAGCGGGGGGGCTAGGCTCCTACGAGCAGTACTTC. Protein sequence: CASKRLAGGLGSYEQYF.

The chain is built from TRBV5-1 and TRBJ2-7; no clear D. The CDR3 is 13 residues long. CDR1 is SGHRS and CDR2 is YFSETQ in the germline V gene. V was trimmed by 0 bases and J by 2 bases, leaving 6 bases between them. Here the CDR3 reads CASSLDSPYEQYF. The CDR3 region has the DNA TGCGCCAGCAGCTTGGACAGTCCCTACGAGCAGTACTTC.

This chain joins TRBV18 and TRBJ1-4, with a tentative D call TRBD1 (5 bases). Germline V gives CDR1 KGHSH, CDR2 LQKENI. The CDR3 extends over 15 amino acids. V dropped 2 bases and J dropped 7 bases, with 14 bases sitting between them. CDR3 sequence: CASSPGGSEREKLFF. In nucleotides, the CDR3 is TGTGCCAGCTCACCAGGGGGGTCCGAGCGTGAAAAACTGTTTTTT.

A few counts support this clone. The chain carries TRBV4-2 and TRBJ2-2; a possible D gene is TRBD1 (6 bases). The CDR3 spans 16 residues. Germline V CDR1 and CDR2: LGHNA, YNFKEQ. V shed 7 bases and J shed 2 bases, with 17 bases lying between them. The CDR3 nucleotides are TGTGCCAGCATCCCTAACCCCGGGACAAACACCGGGGAGCTGTTTTTT. It translates to CASIPNPGTNTGELFF.